Shown below are 22 T cell receptor beta chains from a single sample sequenced in a study of blood T cell repertoires in COVID-19. Data came from immunoSEQ multiplex PCR; TCRdb stores just in-frame clones and leaves some out. The sample shows roughly 60,000 clones, roughly 84% of them seen only once. The sample was peripheral blood. These receptors were taken from a man over 45 with COVID-19, enrolled during active disease.

The chain has TRBV6-5 and TRBJ1-3, with 7 bases matching TRBD1. The CDR3 is 15 amino acids. From germline, CDR1 is MNHEY and CDR2 SVGAGI. V trimming: 5 bases; J trimming: 0 bases; junction bases outside the gene matches: 4. This chain's CDR3 is CASSPWDSSGNTIYF. CDR3 nucleotide sequence: TGTGCCAGCAGTCCCTGGGACAGCTCTGGAAACACCATATATTTT.

The genes are TRBV6-6 and TRBJ1-2, with D hard to call. The CDR3 consists of 12 residues. Germline assignment: CDR1 MNHNY and CDR2 SVGAGI (reference sequence). The V end lost 6 bases, the J end lost 5 bases, and 10 bases lay between the germline ends. CDR3 coding DNA: TGTGCCAGCAGCCCCGGACTATATGGCTACACCTTC. This sequence encodes CASSPGLYGYTF.

This chain joins TRBV6-6 and TRBJ1-6; D unclear. Between the trimmed V and J ends, which lost 4 bases and 5 bases, there was a span of 9 bases. Germline V gene lookup returns CDR1 MNHNY and CDR2 SVGAGI (reference sequence). This CDR3 region has 14 residues. The CDR3 region is CASSSSLNNSPLHF. The CDR3 coding sequence is TGTGCCAGCAGTTCCTCCCTAAATAATTCACCCCTCCACTTT.

This clone occurred once. The V and J genes are TRBV6-5 and TRBJ2-3, with TRBD1 matching over 7 bases. The germline CDR1 and CDR2 sequences are MNHEY and SVGAGI. This CDR3 spans 12 amino acids. V shed 0 bases, J shed 12 bases, and the junction held 3 bases outside the gene matches. CDR3 loop: CASSYSRGTQYF. The DNA for the CDR3 is TGTGCCAGCAGTTACTCCAGGGGGACCCAGTATTTT.

This chain uses TRBV7-3 with TRBJ2-2; the D is unclear. Trimming cost V 6 bases and J 1 base, with 6 bases left between them. Per germline, CDR1 SGHTA and CDR2 FQGTGA. This CDR3 is built from 13 residues. The CDR3 loop reads CASSRQNTGELFF. The CDR3 DNA sequence: TGTGCCAGCAGTCGACAGAACACCGGGGAGCTGTTTTTT.

The chain couples TRBV4-1 to TRBJ1-4; 7 bases match TRBD1. The germline CDR1 and CDR2 sequences are MGHRA and YSYEKL. V shed 3 bases, J shed 8 bases, and the junction held 12 bases outside the gene matches. The CDR3 covers 16 residues. Written as DNA, the CDR3 is TGCGCCAGCAGCCACCCTGACAGGGACGCGGGAGAAAAACTGTTTTTT. Its translation is CASSHPDRDAGEKLFF.

This rearrangement joins TRBV4-3 to TRBJ1-2, with 7 bases matching TRBD1. This CDR3 contains 14 residues. Germline V gives CDR1 LGHNA, CDR2 YSLEER. V lost 2 bases and J lost 2; bases outside the gene matches: 2. This chain's CDR3 is CASSQWGQNYGYTF. The DNA of the CDR3 is TGCGCCAGCAGCCAATGGGGACAGAACTATGGCTACACCTTC.

The chain carries TRBV7-6 and TRBJ2-5; 7 nucleotides line up with TRBD2. CDR1 and CDR2 (germline): SGHVS, FNYEAQ. The CDR3 totals 19 residues. Trimming cost V 2 bases and J 3 bases; bases outside gene matches: 18. Here the CDR3 reads CASSLRQGGTEKPEETQYF. CDR3 coding DNA: TGTGCCAGCAGCTTAAGGCAGGGAGGGACGGAGAAACCCGAAGAGACCCAGTACTTC. The full variable domain, completed using reference TRBV7-6 and TRBJ2-5, is GAGVSQSPRYKVTKRGQDVALRCDPISGHVSLYWYRQALGQGPEFLTYFNYEAQQDKSGLPNDRFSAERPEGSISTLTIQRTEQRDSAMYRCASSLRQGGTEKPEETQYFGPGTRLLVL.

J is TRBJ1-1 and V is TRBV29-1; 12 nucleotides match TRBD1. This CDR3 spans 13 amino acids. Germline assignment: CDR1 SQVTM and CDR2 ANQGSEA. Losses at the gene ends were 6 bases for V and 5 bases for J; bases not matched to a gene: 4. The CDR3 nucleotides are TGCAGCGTGGGACAGGGGGCGTTAACTGAAGCTTTCTTT. It translates to CSVGQGALTEAFF.

This rearrangement joins TRBV6-1 to TRBJ2-2, with a weak D call TRBD1 (5 bases). The CDR3 is 14 residues long. Trimming stripped 3 bases from V and 3 bases from J, with 8 bases between. CDR1 MNHNS and CDR2 SASEGT come from the germline V gene. Here the CDR3 reads CASSDLGDTGELFF. The CDR3 nucleotides are TGTGCCAGCAGTGATTTAGGGGACACCGGGGAGCTGTTTTTT.

The chain joins TRBV9 to TRBJ2-1; D not certain. V was cut by 5 bases and J by 5 bases, with 14 bases left in between. This CDR3 has 14 amino acids. Germline lookup yields CDR1 SGDLS and CDR2 YYNGEE. CDR3 sequence reads: CASRARPRNNEQFF. The CDR3 DNA follows: TGTGCCAGCAGGGCGCGCCCGAGGAACAATGAGCAGTTCTTC.

The chain has TRBV4-1 and TRBJ2-3, with 15 bases aligning to TRBD2. V trimming: 1 base; J trimming: 7 bases; junction bases outside the gene matches: 15. Germline assignment: CDR1 MGHRA and CDR2 YSYEKL. The CDR3 loop spans 20 amino acids. CDR3 amino acids: CASSQANNPGLAGGDYTQYF. In DNA form, the CDR3 reads TGCGCCAGCAGCCAAGCTAATAACCCCGGACTAGCGGGAGGGGACTATACGCAGTATTTT.

The rearrangement joins TRBV9 to TRBJ1-1; D is uncertain. Germline assignment: CDR1 SGDLS and CDR2 YYNGEE. Trimming pared 3 bases from V and 1 base from J, leaving 7 bases between. The CDR3 has 13 amino acids. The CDR3 here is CASSASGNTEAFF. The CDR3 bases are TGTGCCAGCAGCGCCTCCGGGAACACTGAAGCTTTCTTT.

V usage is TRBV6-6 and J usage is TRBJ1-4; D not certain. CDR1 MNHNY and CDR2 SVGAGI come from the germline V gene (reference sequence). With 6 bases removed from V and 8 bases from J, the gap between germline ends came to 4 bases. CDR3 size: 10 residues. The CDR3 DNA reads as TGTGCCAGCAGGGAGGAAAAACTGTTTTTT. Its translation is CASREEKLFF.

This chain joins TRBV30 and TRBJ1-2, with 7 bases that match TRBD1. V lost 8 bases and J lost 5; bases outside the gene matches: 14. This CDR3 region has 14 residues. CDR1 and CDR2 from the germline V gene are GTSNPN and SVGIG (reference sequence). CDR3 residues: CAGSSGGGIYGYTF. The CDR3 nucleotides are TGTGCCGGATCATCTGGAGGGGGCATTTATGGCTACACCTTC.

The chain couples TRBV6-5 to TRBJ2-7, with D unclear. Between the trimmed V and J ends, which lost 6 bases and 2 bases, there was a span of 8 bases. This CDR3 has 12 residues. Germline CDR1 and CDR2: MNHEY and SVGAGI. This chain's CDR3 is CASSRGTYEQYF. The DNA for the CDR3 is TGTGCCAGCAGCCGCGGTACCTACGAGCAGTACTTC.

This chain uses TRBV5-1 with TRBJ2-5; D is possibly TRBD2 (6 bases). V was cut by 3 bases and J by 5 bases, with 14 bases left in between. CDR1 is SGHRS and CDR2 is YFSETQ in the germline V gene. The CDR3 is 14 amino acids. The CDR3 spells CASSSNGGAETQYF. The CDR3 nucleotides read TGCGCCAGCAGCTCTAACGGGGGAGCGGAGACCCAGTACTTC.

This sequence joins TRBV15 and TRBJ2-7; TRBD2 is a possible D gene (6 bases). The germline V and J ends were trimmed by 3 bases and 0 bases, with 9 bases remaining between them. The germline gives CDR1 LNHNV, CDR2 YYDKDF (reference sequence). The CDR3 is 14 residues long. CDR3 sequence (DNA): TGTGCCACCAGCAGTGGAGGGGACTCCTACGAGCAGTACTTC. Translating it yields CATSSGGDSYEQYF.

V is TRBV4-2 and J is TRBJ1-1; tentative D call: TRBD1 (6 bases). The CDR3 is 16 residues long. CDR1 is LGHNA and CDR2 is YNFKEQ in the germline V gene. V shed 0 bases and J shed 5 bases, with 16 bases lying between them. The DNA for the CDR3 is TGTGCCAGCAGCCAAGATCTAGGCAGGGGAGGGACTGAAGCTTTCTTT. The encoded protein is CASSQDLGRGGTEAFF.

The rearrangement links TRBV18 to TRBJ1-1; D remains ambiguous. V lost 3 bases and J 0 bases, leaving 8 bases between the germline ends. The CDR3 totals 14 residues. Looked up from germline, CDR1 is KGHSH and CDR2 is LQKENI. This CDR3 is CASSPTTVNTEAFF. Written as DNA, the CDR3 is TGTGCCAGCTCACCTACAACAGTGAACACTGAAGCTTTCTTT.

V usage is TRBV12-3 or TRBV12-4 and J usage is TRBJ2-5, with D hard to call. CDR3 length: 13 amino acids. The V end was cut by 7 bases, the J end by 5 bases, with 14 bases between. For the CDR3, the DNA is TGTGCCAGCACTACCCAACAGTGGGAGACCCAGTACTTC. It codes for CASTTQQWETQYF.

The chain has TRBV3-1 (or the pseudogene TRBV3-2) and TRBJ2-5; 7 bases line up with TRBD1. The CDR3 is 16 amino acids. CDR1 is LGHDT and CDR2 is YNNKEL in the germline V gene (reference sequence). The J segment lost 4 bases and the V segment lost 0 bases, leaving 8 bases of the junction unmatched. The CDR3 DNA sequence: TGTGCCAGCAGCCAAGATATCACAGGGGATGGAGAGACCCAGTACTTC. Translation: CASSQDITGDGETQYF.